The rows below give T cell receptor beta chains drawn from one sample of a study of shared clonotypes between healthy human individuals. The table came from immunoSEQ multiplex PCR; TCRdb's copy has only in-frame clones and leaves some out. The repertoire holds approximately 2.5 million clones, with over 85% as singletons. The material sequenced was naive CD4+ T cells from PBMCs. The receptors originated from a man between 18 and 35 years old in good health. Some clones in this sample may be carry-over from other donors' samples. Each CDR3 is given with its conserved first and last residue. Each record gives: clone size, V gene, J gene, D gene, CDR3 length, CDR3 DNA, CDR3 protein. The D gene is left open where the match is weak. Expanded clones get a size class; other rows say once, few or many, or leave the size out.

size: NA; V: TRBV28; J: TRBJ2-2; D: NA; length: 15; DNA: TGTGCCAGCAGTTTCTGGCAGAAGGGCACCGGGGAGCTGTTTTTT; CDR3: CASSFWQKGTGELFF
size: NA; V: TRBV6-6; J: TRBJ1-1; D: NA; length: 16; DNA: TGTGCCAGCAGTTACAAGAGGGCTGGAGTAAGCACTGAAGCTTTCTTT; CDR3: CASSYKRAGVSTEAFF
size: NA; V: TRBV19; J: TRBJ1-1; D: NA; length: 14; DNA: TGTGCCAGTAGTATAGGCAGGGGCGGAACTGAAGCTTTCTTT; CDR3: CASSIGRGGTEAFF
size: NA; V: TRBV6-1; J: TRBJ2-7; D: NA; length: 12; DNA: TGTGCCAGCAGTGAAGGTAACTACGAGCAGTACTTC; CDR3: CASSEGNYEQYF
size: NA; V: TRBV5-1; J: TRBJ2-3; D: TRBD1; length: 16; DNA: TGCGCCAGCAGCAGAGGACAGGGGGCGCCCGCAGATACGCAGTATTTT; CDR3: CASSRGQGAPADTQYF
size: NA; V: TRBV7-3; J: TRBJ2-7; D: NA; length: 16; DNA: TGTGCCAGCAGCTTTGCGGACAGTGGGTTAGGATACGAGCAGTACTTC; CDR3: CASSFADSGLGYEQYF
size: NA; V: TRBV27; J: TRBJ2-1; D: TRBD2; length: 17; DNA: TGTGCCAGCAACCCCCCGGGGACTAGCGGATTGTCCAATGAGCAGTTCTTC; CDR3: CASNPPGTSGLSNEQFF
size: NA; V: TRBV6-5; J: TRBJ1-4; D: NA; length: 14; DNA: TGTGCCAGCAGTTACGATGGGAAGGGCGAAAAACTGTTTTTT; CDR3: CASSYDGKGEKLFF
size: NA; V: TRBV6-1; J: TRBJ2-5; D: TRBD2; length: 17; DNA: TGTGCCAGCAGTGAACCGACTAGCGGGAGAGTACAAGAGACCCAGTACTTC; CDR3: CASSEPTSGRVQETQYF
size: NA; V: TRBV6-1; J: TRBJ1-1; D: TRBD1; length: 13; DNA: TGTGCCAGCAGAGCCAGGGGGGTCACTGAAGCTTTCTTT; CDR3: CASRARGVTEAFF
size: NA; V: TRBV9; J: TRBJ2-7; D: TRBD1; length: 15; DNA: TGTGCCAGCAGCCCCCTCGGACAGGGGACGTACGAGCAGTACTTC; CDR3: CASSPLGQGTYEQYF
size: NA; V: TRBV9; J: TRBJ2-2; D: TRBD2; length: 16; DNA: TGTGCCAGCAGCGTAGATGAGGCGGGAGACACCGGGGAGCTGTTTTTT; CDR3: CASSVDEAGDTGELFF
size: NA; V: TRBV7-8; J: TRBJ2-7; D: TRBD2; length: 15; DNA: TGTGCCAGCAGCTTAGACGCGGGAGAATCCCCCGAGCAGTACTTC; CDR3: CASSLDAGESPEQYF
size: NA; V: TRBV7-2; J: TRBJ2-5; D: NA; length: 13; DNA: TGTGCCAGCAGATGGGTTCCGGAGGAGACCCAGTACTTC; CDR3: CASRWVPEETQYF
size: NA; V: TRBV19; J: TRBJ2-5; D: TRBD2; length: 15; DNA: TGTGCCAGTAGGGTTCGACTAGCGCCTCAAGAGACCCAGTACTTC; CDR3: CASRVRLAPQETQYF
size: NA; V: TRBV5-1; J: TRBJ2-2; D: NA; length: 15; DNA: TGCGCCAGCAGCTTCGGGGGGCCTGGCACCGGGGAGCTGTTTTTT; CDR3: CASSFGGPGTGELFF
size: NA; V: TRBV6-5; J: TRBJ2-1; D: NA; length: 14; DNA: TGTGCCAGCAGTCATAGACAGGGGAGGGGTGAGCAGTTCTTC; CDR3: CASSHRQGRGEQFF
size: once; V: TRBV5-1; J: TRBJ2-7; D: NA; length: 13; DNA: TGCGCCAGCAGCGAACTGCTCTCCTACGAGCAGTACTTC; CDR3: CASSELLSYEQYF
size: NA; V: TRBV6-4; J: TRBJ2-1; D: NA; length: 14; DNA: TGTGCCAGCAGTGACGGAGGTATTTACAATGAGCAGTTCTTC; CDR3: CASSDGGIYNEQFF
size: once; V: TRBV11-1; J: TRBJ2-1; D: TRBD2; length: 15; DNA: TGTGCCAGCAGCTCCGGGACTAGCGGATACAATGAGCAGTTCTTC; CDR3: CASSSGTSGYNEQFF
size: NA; V: TRBV5-1; J: TRBJ2-7; D: NA; length: 14; DNA: TGCGCCAGCAGCTTACGAGCGGGTAAAAACGAGCAGTACTTC; CDR3: CASSLRAGKNEQYF
size: NA; V: TRBV27; J: TRBJ2-7; D: NA; length: 14; DNA: TGTGCCAGCAGTAGGGACGTAGTCTCCTACGAGCAGTACTTC; CDR3: CASSRDVVSYEQYF
size: NA; V: TRBV27; J: TRBJ2-5; D: NA; length: 13; DNA: TGTGCCAGCAGTTCTAGGCCGGGGGAGACCCAGTACTTC; CDR3: CASSSRPGETQYF
size: NA; V: TRBV7-3; J: TRBJ2-3; D: NA; length: 11; DNA: TGTGCCAGCGGATCCACAGATACGCAGTATTTT; CDR3: CASGSTDTQYF
size: NA; V: TRBV2; J: TRBJ2-3; D: TRBD2; length: 15; DNA: TGTGCCAGCAGTGACGGCGGGAGGGGGGTAGATACGCAGTATTTT; CDR3: CASSDGGRGVDTQYF